The 23 T cell receptor beta chains below all came from one sample that was sequenced in a study of shared clonotypes between healthy human individuals. Repertoires were generated with immunoSEQ multiplex PCR, while TCRdb's copy carries only in-frame clones and drops some. The sample lists about 1,500,000 clones; over 95% were seen once. Sequenced sample: naive CD4+ T cells sorted from blood. Subset of the sample: CD45RA+ positively selected. These receptors came from a man aged 30 to 45 in good health.

This chain links TRBV7-9 with TRBJ2-2; D gene unclear. CDR1 and CDR2 from the germline V gene are SEHNR and FQNEAQ (reference sequence). This CDR3 comprises 15 residues. V lost 0 bases to trimming and J lost 3 bases, with 8 bases between them. CDR3 amino acids: CASSLAPPDTGELFF. Written as DNA, the CDR3 is TGTGCCAGCAGCTTAGCCCCCCCGGACACCGGGGAGCTGTTTTTT.

This clone was counted a single time. The chain carries TRBV27 and TRBJ1-2; tentative D call: TRBD1 (5 bases). The CDR3 is 14 residues long. Trimming shortened V by 5 bases and J by 5 bases, and 15 bases separated the two germline ends. Looked up from germline, CDR1 is MNHEY and CDR2 is SMNVEV (reference sequence). The CDR3 bases are TGTGCCAGCAGTCTAAGTGGGGCGCTTTATGGCTACACCTTC. Translation: CASSLSGALYGYTF.

V is TRBV7-2 and J is TRBJ1-2, with TRBD1 as a possible D gene (6 bases). Deletions cut 5 bases from V and 8 bases from J, with 15 bases between. In germline, CDR1 is SGHTA, CDR2 FQGNSA. The CDR3 sequence is 13 residues long. CDR3 in DNA: TGTGCCAGCAGCCCGCGGACAGCTGGGGGCTACACCTTC. Protein product: CASSPRTAGGYTF.

This clone was recorded once. The chain carries TRBV27 and TRBJ2-5, with 8 bases fitting TRBD1. The V and J ends lost 6 bases and 4 bases, in that order; junction bases with no gene match: 4. The CDR3 has 13 amino acids. Germline V gene lookup returns CDR1 MNHEY and CDR2 SMNVEV (reference sequence). As DNA, the CDR3 is TGTGCCAGCAGCGGCAGGGGGCTAGAGACCCAGTACTTC. Its protein product is CASSGRGLETQYF.

This rearrangement joins TRBV5-8 to TRBJ2-1; D might be TRBD1 (6 bases). CDR3 length: 17 residues. The V and J ends lost 0 bases and 9 bases respectively, with 22 bases between them. From germline, CDR1 is SGHTS and CDR2 YDEGEE. CDR3 DNA sequence: TGTGCCAGCAGCTTGGCCCTGGTCGGTCCAGGGGTTAGTGAGCAGTTCTTC. Amino acids: CASSLALVGPGVSEQFF.

The chain recombines TRBV7-8 with TRBJ2-3; D not certain. Germline V lookup: CDR1 SGHVS, CDR2 FQNEAQ. V lost 7 bases to trimming and J lost 4 bases, with 12 bases between them. The CDR3 runs 13 residues. The CDR3 DNA sequence: TGTGCCAGCACCCCACGTGGCGCAGATACGCAGTATTTT. Translating it yields CASTPRGADTQYF. The full variable domain, in which reference TRBV7-8 and TRBJ2-3 provide the parts outside the CDR3, is GAGVSQSPRYKVAKRGQDVALRCDPISGHVSLFWYQQALGQGPEFLTYFQNEAQLDKSGLPSDRFFAERPEGSVSTLKIQRTQQEDSAVYLCASTPRGADTQYFGPGTRLTVL.

The CDR3 bases are TGTGCTAGTGGTTTGGCCCTCGACGGGGCCTCAGATACGCAGTATTTT. Translated, it gives CASGLALDGASDTQYF. The genes are TRBV12-5 and TRBJ2-3, with D possibly called TRBD1 or TRBD2 (5 bases each). V lost 1 base to trimming and J lost 4 bases, with 15 bases between them. The CDR3 contains 16 residues. The V gene's germline CDR1 is LGHNT and CDR2 FRNRAP.

The gene calls are TRBV29-1 and TRBJ2-1, with D unclear. V was cut by 6 bases and J by 10 bases, with 19 bases left in between. The germline V gene has CDR1 SQVTM and CDR2 ANQGSEA. This CDR3 region has 13 residues. In DNA, the CDR3 is TGCAGCGTAAATGCCTTTTTCCCTCGGGAGCAGTTCTTC. It yields the protein CSVNAFFPREQFF.

This clone came up once. V and J are TRBV6-5 and TRBJ2-7, with D perhaps matching TRBD2 (6 bases). The ends were cut back, 5 bases at V and 0 bases at J, with 11 bases in the middle. CDR3 length: 14 amino acids. From germline, CDR1 is MNHEY and CDR2 SVGAGI. The CDR3 coding sequence is TGTGCCAGCAGTCGGGGGACGACCTCCTACGAGCAGTACTTC. It is translated as CASSRGTTSYEQYF.

The chain combines TRBV5-1 with TRBJ1-3; perhaps TRBD1 as D (6 bases). Trimming removed 4 bases from V and 2 bases from J, with 13 bases in between. The CDR3 consists of 15 residues. Germline loops: CDR1 SGHRS, CDR2 YFSETQ. CDR3 in DNA: TGCGCCAGCAGCATCGCCGGGACAACTGGAAACACCATATATTTT. This gives the protein CASSIAGTTGNTIYF. Combining the CDR3 with reference TRBV5-1 and TRBJ1-3 gives the whole variable domain KAGVTQTPRYLIKTRGQQVTLSCSPISGHRSVSWYQQTPGQGLQFLFEYFSETQRNKGNFPGRFSGRQFSNSRSEMNVSTLELGDSALYLCASSIAGTTGNTIYFGEGSWLTVV.

The chain joins TRBV9 to TRBJ1-1; D is perhaps TRBD1 (5 bases). V was pared by 2 bases and J by 1 base, with 18 bases between. Germline V gene lookup returns CDR1 SGDLS and CDR2 YYNGEE. The CDR3 runs to 17 residues. The CDR3 coding sequence is TGTGCCAGCAGCGTCGACACGCCCGGGGCATCGAACACTGAAGCTTTCTTT. Protein sequence: CASSVDTPGASNTEAFF.

The chain couples TRBV6-6 to TRBJ2-7; possibly TRBD2 for D (5 bases). This CDR3 region has 14 residues. Germline CDR1 reads MNHNY; CDR2 reads SVGAGI (reference sequence). V was shortened by 5 bases and J by 0 bases, with 11 bases between the two germline ends. The CDR3 sequence: CASSHGGSSYEQYF. The CDR3 nucleotides read TGTGCCAGCAGTCATGGAGGAAGCTCCTACGAGCAGTACTTC.

The genes are TRBV18 and TRBJ1-2, with 10 bases identical to TRBD1. Unmatched junction bases numbered 9, after V lost 3 bases and J lost 2 bases. The CDR3 has 17 residues. Germline V gene sequence: CDR1 KGHSH, CDR2 LQKENI. The CDR3 DNA reads as TGTGCCAGCTCACCTGTGGGACAGGGGACCTTAAACTATGGCTACACCTTC. Translating it yields CASSPVGQGTLNYGYTF.

The V gene is TRBV29-1, the J gene TRBJ2-2; the match to TRBD1 covers 9 bases. The trim removed 4 bases at V and 6 bases at J, leaving 18 bases unmatched. The CDR3 extends over 18 amino acids. Germline CDR1 and CDR2: SQVTM and ANQGSEA. CDR3 residues: CSVVFALSQGASAGELFF. CDR3 coding DNA: TGCAGCGTTGTATTTGCCCTCTCACAGGGGGCATCGGCCGGGGAGCTGTTTTTT.

A word on this clone: The same CDR3 is also encoded by other DNA sequences in this sample. The chain has TRBV18 and TRBJ1-4; 8 bases match TRBD1. The V segment lost 2 bases and the J segment 5 bases; nucleotides outside the gene matches: 4. The CDR3 runs 15 residues. Per germline, CDR1 KGHSH and CDR2 LQKENI. The CDR3 nucleotides are TGTGCCAGCTCACCAAGGACAGGGACAAATGAAAAACTGTTTTTT. The encoded protein is CASSPRTGTNEKLFF.

This chain links TRBV7-2 with TRBJ2-5; maybe TRBD2 (6 bases). Germline V lookup: CDR1 SGHTA, CDR2 FQGNSA. The V end lost 3 bases, the J end lost 3 bases, and 8 bases lay between the germline ends. The CDR3 consists of 13 residues. Written as DNA, the CDR3 is TGTGCCAGCAGCTTTGAGCGGGAAGAGACCCAGTACTTC. It yields the protein CASSFEREETQYF.

V usage is TRBV5-1 and J usage is TRBJ2-7; D may be TRBD2 (5 bases). CDR1 and CDR2 from the germline V gene are SGHRS and YFSETQ. The CDR3 loop spans 12 amino acids. Trimming took off 3 bases at V and 3 bases at J, with 7 bases between the two ends. In DNA, the CDR3 is TGCGCCAGCAGCTCGGGATTCTACGAGCAGTACTTC. It specifies CASSSGFYEQYF. Based on the CDR3 plus reference TRBV5-1 and TRBJ2-7, the full variable domain is KAGVTQTPRYLIKTRGQQVTLSCSPISGHRSVSWYQQTPGQGLQFLFEYFSETQRNKGNFPGRFSGRQFSNSRSEMNVSTLELGDSALYLCASSSGFYEQYFGPGTRLTVT.

This chain links TRBV5-1 with TRBJ2-1, with 7 bases aligning to TRBD2. V dropped 3 bases and J dropped 2; count of bases not matched to a gene: 5. Germline V lookup: CDR1 SGHRS, CDR2 YFSETQ. This CDR3 is 15 amino acids long. As DNA, the CDR3 is TGCGCCAGCAGCTCGATAGCGGGCACCTACAATGAGCAGTTCTTC. This translates into CASSSIAGTYNEQFF.

In its sample, this clone was seen once. The same CDR3 arises from other DNA sequences in this sample as well. The chain couples TRBV29-1 to TRBJ2-7, with D possibly matching TRBD1 (5 bases). Germline V CDR1 and CDR2: SQVTM, ANQGSEA. The CDR3 has 12 amino acids. Trimming removed 0 bases at V and 4 bases at J, with 7 bases between. The DNA for the CDR3 is TGCAGCGTTGAAGAAGGGGCGTACGAGCAGTACTTC. The encoded protein is CSVEEGAYEQYF.

The rearrangement uses TRBV5-1 and TRBJ2-5, with 9 positions matching TRBD2. The J segment lost 2 bases and the V segment lost 4 bases, leaving 9 bases of the junction unmatched. Germline V gene sequence: CDR1 SGHRS, CDR2 YFSETQ. CDR3 length equals 16 residues. DNA for the CDR3: TGCGCCAGCAGCACCGCTCTAGCGGGACCACAAGAGACCCAGTACTTC. It encodes CASSTALAGPQETQYF. Variable domain in full (rest from reference TRBV5-1 and TRBJ2-5): KAGVTQTPRYLIKTRGQQVTLSCSPISGHRSVSWYQQTPGQGLQFLFEYFSETQRNKGNFPGRFSGRQFSNSRSEMNVSTLELGDSALYLCASSTALAGPQETQYFGPGTRLLVL.

The rearrangement links TRBV7-9 to TRBJ1-1, with no clear D. CDR3 size: 13 residues. Deletions cut 5 bases from V and 4 bases from J, with 11 bases between. Germline V gene data show CDR1 as SEHNR and CDR2 as FQNEAQ (reference sequence). CDR3 loop: CASSPRGVTEAFF. The CDR3 DNA is TGTGCCAGCAGCCCCCGTGGGGTCACTGAAGCTTTCTTT.

This clone has just one count. At one of its ends the junction is not consistent with the germline gene, which may arise from a read error. The rearrangement joins TRBV4-2 to TRBJ2-5; D is unclear. The V gene's germline CDR1 is LGHNA and CDR2 YNFKEQ. The CDR3 has 12 residues. CDR3 in DNA: TGTGCCAGCAACCAAGATAGTGAGACCCAGTACTTC. It codes for CASNQDSETQYF.

On this clone: Other DNA variants within this sample encode the same CDR3. The J gene is TRBJ1-5, the V gene TRBV2, with D hard to call. With 4 bases removed from V and 1 base from J, the gap between germline ends came to 5 bases. This CDR3 region has 13 residues. Germline V lookup: CDR1 SNHLY, CDR2 FYNNEI. Here the CDR3 reads CASSVESNQPQHF. The CDR3 DNA sequence: TGTGCCAGCAGTGTGGAAAGCAATCAGCCCCAGCATTTT.